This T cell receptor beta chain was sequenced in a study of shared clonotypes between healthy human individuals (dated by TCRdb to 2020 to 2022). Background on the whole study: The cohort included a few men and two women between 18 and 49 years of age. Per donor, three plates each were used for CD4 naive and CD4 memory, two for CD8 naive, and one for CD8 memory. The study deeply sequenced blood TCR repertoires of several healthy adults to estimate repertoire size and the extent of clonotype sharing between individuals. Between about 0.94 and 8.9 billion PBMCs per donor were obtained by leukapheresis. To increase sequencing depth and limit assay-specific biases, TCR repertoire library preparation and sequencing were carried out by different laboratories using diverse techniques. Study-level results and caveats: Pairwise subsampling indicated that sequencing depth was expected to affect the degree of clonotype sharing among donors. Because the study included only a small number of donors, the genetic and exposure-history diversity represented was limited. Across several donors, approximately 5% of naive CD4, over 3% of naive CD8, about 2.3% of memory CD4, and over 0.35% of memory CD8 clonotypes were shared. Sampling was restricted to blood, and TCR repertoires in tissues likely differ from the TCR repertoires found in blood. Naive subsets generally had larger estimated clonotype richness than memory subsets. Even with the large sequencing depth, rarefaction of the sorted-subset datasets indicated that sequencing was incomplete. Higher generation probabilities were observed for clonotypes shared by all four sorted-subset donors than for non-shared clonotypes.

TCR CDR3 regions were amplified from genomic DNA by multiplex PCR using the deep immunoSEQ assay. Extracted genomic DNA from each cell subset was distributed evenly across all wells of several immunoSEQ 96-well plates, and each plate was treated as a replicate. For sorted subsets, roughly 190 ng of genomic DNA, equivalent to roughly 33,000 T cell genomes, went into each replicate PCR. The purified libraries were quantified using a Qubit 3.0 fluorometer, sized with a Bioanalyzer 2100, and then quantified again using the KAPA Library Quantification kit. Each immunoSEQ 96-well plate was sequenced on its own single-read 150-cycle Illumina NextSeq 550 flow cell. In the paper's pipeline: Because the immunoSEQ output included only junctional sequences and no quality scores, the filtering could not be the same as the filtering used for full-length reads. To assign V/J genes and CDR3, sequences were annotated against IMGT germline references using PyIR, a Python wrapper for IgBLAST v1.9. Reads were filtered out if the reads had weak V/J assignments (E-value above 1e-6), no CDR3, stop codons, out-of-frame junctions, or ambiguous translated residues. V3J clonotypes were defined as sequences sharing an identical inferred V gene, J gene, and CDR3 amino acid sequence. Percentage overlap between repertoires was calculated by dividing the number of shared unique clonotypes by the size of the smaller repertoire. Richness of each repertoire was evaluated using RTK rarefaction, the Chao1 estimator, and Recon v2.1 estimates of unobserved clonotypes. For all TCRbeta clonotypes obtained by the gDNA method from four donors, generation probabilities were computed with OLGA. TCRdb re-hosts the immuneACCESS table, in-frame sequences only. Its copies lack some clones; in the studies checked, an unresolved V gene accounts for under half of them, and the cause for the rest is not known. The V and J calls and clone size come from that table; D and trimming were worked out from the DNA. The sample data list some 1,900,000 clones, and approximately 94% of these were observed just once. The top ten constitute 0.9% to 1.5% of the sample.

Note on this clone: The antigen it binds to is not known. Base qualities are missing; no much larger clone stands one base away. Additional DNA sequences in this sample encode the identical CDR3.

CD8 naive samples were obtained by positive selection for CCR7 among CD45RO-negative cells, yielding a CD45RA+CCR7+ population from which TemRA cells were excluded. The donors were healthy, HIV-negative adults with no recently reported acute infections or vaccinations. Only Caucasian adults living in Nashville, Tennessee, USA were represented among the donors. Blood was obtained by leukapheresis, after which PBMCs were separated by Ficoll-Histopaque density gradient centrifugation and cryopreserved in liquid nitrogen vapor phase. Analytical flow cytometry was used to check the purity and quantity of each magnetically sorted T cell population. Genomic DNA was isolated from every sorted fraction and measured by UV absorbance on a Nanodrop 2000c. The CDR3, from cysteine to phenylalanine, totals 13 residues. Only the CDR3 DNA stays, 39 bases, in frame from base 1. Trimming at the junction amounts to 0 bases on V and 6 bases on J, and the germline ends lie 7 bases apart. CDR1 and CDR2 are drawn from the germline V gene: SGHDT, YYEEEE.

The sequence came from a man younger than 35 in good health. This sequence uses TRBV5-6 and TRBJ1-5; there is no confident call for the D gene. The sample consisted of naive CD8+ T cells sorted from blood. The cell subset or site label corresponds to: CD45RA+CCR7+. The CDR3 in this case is CASSLGGGQPQHF. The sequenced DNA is TGTGCCAGCAGCTTGGGAGGCGGTCAGCCCCAGCATTTT.